This passage covers 22 T cell receptor beta chains from one sample sequenced in a study of blood T cell repertoires in COVID-19. Generated by immunoSEQ multiplex PCR, the TCRdb table keeps only in-frame clones and is missing some. The table lists about 220,000 clones, 70% to 85% of them singletons. The specimen sequenced was PBMCs or T cells enriched from blood (not recorded which). Receptor source: a woman aged 55 to 70 who had recovered from COVID-19.

The chain links TRBV18 to TRBJ2-3; possibly TRBD2 for D (5 bases). The germline CDR1 and CDR2 sequences are KGHSH and LQKENI. This CDR3 region has 17 residues. V gave up 1 base and J gave up 1 base, with 15 bases separating them. This chain's CDR3 is CASSPRWERPGTDTQYF. CDR3 DNA sequence: TGTGCCAGCTCACCACGGTGGGAGCGCCCCGGCACAGATACGCAGTATTTT.

The J gene is TRBJ2-7, the V gene TRBV7-3, with TRBD2 matching 8 bases. The CDR3 totals 17 residues. V lost 2 bases, J lost 6 bases, and 15 bases stayed unmatched. Per the germline V gene, CDR1 is SGHTA and CDR2 is FQGTGA. In nucleotides, the CDR3 is TGTGCCAGCAGCTTACGGCCTAGCGGGCTAAATGACTTCGAGCAGTACTTC. This encodes CASSLRPSGLNDFEQYF.

This chain uses TRBV30 with TRBJ1-1; D is ambiguous. The V end lost 2 bases, the J end lost 1 base, and 8 bases lay between the germline ends. This CDR3 has 13 residues. Germline lookup yields CDR1 GTSNPN and CDR2 SVGIG (reference sequence). CDR3 amino acids: CAWSIGQNTEAFF. In nucleotides, the CDR3 is TGTGCCTGGAGTATTGGCCAGAACACTGAAGCTTTCTTT.

This clone was seen a few times. The chain has TRBV19 and TRBJ2-1, with D possibly matching TRBD2 (6 bases). The CDR3 runs to 17 residues. Trimming shortened V by 5 bases and J by 2 bases, and 19 bases separated the two germline ends. Germline V gene data show CDR1 as LNHDA and CDR2 as SQIVND (reference sequence). DNA for the CDR3: TGTGCCAGTAGTGCCGGGGGAGTAGGGTGGACCTACAATGAGCAGTTCTTC. This translates into CASSAGGVGWTYNEQFF.

CDR3 sequence (DNA): TGTGCCAGCAGTTACTCGAGGGAAGTCGGCAATCAGCCCCAGCATTTT. Its translation is CASSYSREVGNQPQHF. The chain carries TRBV6-5 and TRBJ1-5; the D is unclear. Trimming removed 0 bases at V and 2 bases at J, with 11 bases between. The CDR3 contains 16 residues. From germline, CDR1 is MNHEY and CDR2 SVGAGI.

The chain links TRBV9 to TRBJ1-6; TRBD1 is a possible D gene (6 bases). The germline gives CDR1 SGDLS, CDR2 YYNGEE. V gave up 4 bases and J gave up 7 bases, with 15 bases separating them. The CDR3 is 15 amino acids. CDR3 loop: CASSTTGNDNSPLHF. CDR3 coding DNA: TGTGCCAGCAGCACGACAGGAAATGACAATTCACCCCTCCACTTT.

This clone was seen a few times. The chain recombines TRBV7-9 with TRBJ1-5; no reliable D call. Germline V CDR1 and CDR2: SEHNR, FQNEAQ (reference sequence). Trimming cost V 5 bases and J 5 bases, with 13 bases left between them. The CDR3 loop spans 14 amino acids. In nucleotides, the CDR3 is TGTGCCAGCAGCACCGGCGTCGGGGATCAGCCCCAGCATTTT. It yields the protein CASSTGVGDQPQHF.

The V and J genes are TRBV14 and TRBJ1-1, with D unclear. CDR1 is SGHDN, CDR2 FVKESK, per germline. CDR3 length: 13 amino acids. Trimming cost V 5 bases and J 1 base, with 8 bases left between them. The CDR3 region has the DNA TGTGCCAGCAGCTTCGGTTGGAACACTGAAGCTTTCTTT. This gives the protein CASSFGWNTEAFF.

This chain uses TRBV29-1 with TRBJ2-4; 8 positions agree with TRBD1. V gave up 6 bases and J gave up 8 bases; unmatched junction bases: 6. CDR1 SQVTM and CDR2 ANQGSEA come from the germline V gene. CDR3 length: 12 amino acids. CDR3 protein: CSVRTGKDIQYF. The CDR3 DNA reads as TGCAGCGTCCGGACAGGGAAGGACATTCAGTACTTC.

V is TRBV27 and J is TRBJ2-1; TRBD1 might be the D (6 bases). The CDR3 has 14 residues. CDR1 and CDR2 (germline): MNHEY, SMNVEV (reference sequence). V lost 3 bases to trimming and J lost 0 bases, with 6 bases between them. The CDR3 spells CASSFRGSYNEQFF. CDR3 nucleotides: TGTGCCAGCAGTTTCAGGGGCTCCTACAATGAGCAGTTCTTC.

This chain joins TRBV5-1 and TRBJ2-2; TRBD2 matches 7 bases. V gave up 0 bases and J gave up 1 base; unmatched junction bases: 3. There are 16 residues in the CDR3. Germline V CDR1 and CDR2: SGHRS, YFSETQ. The CDR3: CASSLEAGVNTGELFF. The CDR3 DNA reads TGCGCCAGCAGCTTGGAGGCGGGAGTGAACACCGGGGAGCTGTTTTTT.

J is TRBJ2-2 and V is TRBV19; TRBD2 aligns across 8 bases. The trim removed 10 bases at V and 3 bases at J, leaving 7 bases unmatched. The CDR3 totals 14 residues. Germline loops: CDR1 LNHDA, CDR2 SQIVND (reference sequence). CDR3 sequence: CATGGGLYTGELFF. CDR3 nucleotides: TGTGCCACCGGGGGGGGATTGTACACCGGGGAGCTGTTTTTT.

This clone was seen a few times. V is TRBV5-1 and J is TRBJ2-7; 13 bases map to TRBD2. From germline, CDR1 is SGHRS and CDR2 YFSETQ. Unmatched junction bases numbered 1, after V lost 2 bases and J lost 2 bases. This CDR3 comprises 15 residues. DNA for the CDR3: TGCGCCAGCAGCTTAACTAGCGGGAGGGCCTACGAGCAGTACTTC. Encoded protein: CASSLTSGRAYEQYF.

The chain joins TRBV13 to TRBJ2-5, with D unclear. Germline V gives CDR1 PRHDT, CDR2 FYEKMQ (reference sequence). V was clipped by 1 base and J by 5 bases, with 5 bases between them. This CDR3 has 12 amino acids. The DNA for the CDR3 is TGTGCCAGCAGCTTAGACCGGGAGACCCAGTACTTC. Its translation: CASSLDRETQYF.

CDR3 sequence reads: CASSEYGTPGNEQFF. The CDR3 DNA reads TGTGCCAGCAGTGAATACGGGACTCCTGGCAATGAGCAGTTCTTC. The chain recombines TRBV25-1 with TRBJ2-1; D possibly corresponds to TRBD2 (6 bases). With 0 bases removed from V and 6 bases from J, the gap between germline ends came to 12 bases. The germline V gene encodes CDR1 MGHDK and CDR2 SYGVNS. The CDR3 has 15 amino acids. Full variable domain (outside the CDR3, taken from reference TRBV25-1 and TRBJ2-1): EADIYQTPRYLVIGTGKKITLECSQTMGHDKMYWYQQDPGMELHLIHYSYGVNSTEKGDLSSESTVSRIRTEHFPLTLESARPSHTSQYLCASSEYGTPGNEQFFGPGTRLTVL.

This rearrangement joins TRBV25-1 to TRBJ1-4; 7 nucleotides match TRBD1. The length of the CDR3 is 17 residues. Germline CDR1 and CDR2: MGHDK and SYGVNS. V lost 2 bases, J lost 10 bases, and 16 bases stayed unmatched. CDR3 sequence reads: CASSEPTGDPRGAKLFF. In DNA form, the CDR3 reads TGTGCCAGCAGTGAACCTACAGGGGACCCCCGAGGGGCAAAACTGTTTTTT.

This sequence joins TRBV19 and TRBJ2-7; TRBD2 matches 8 bases. CDR1 LNHDA and CDR2 SQIVND come from the germline V gene (reference sequence). V was clipped by 3 bases and J by 6 bases; unmatched bases: 10. The CDR3 sequence is 15 residues long. The CDR3 coding sequence is TGTGCCAGTAGTATCCGAGCGGGAGTCTTAGGCGAGCAGTACTTC. Translated, it gives CASSIRAGVLGEQYF. Complete variable domain (other parts from reference TRBV19 and TRBJ2-7): DGGITQSPKYLFRKEGQNVTLSCEQNLNHDAMYWYRQDPGQGLRLIYYSQIVNDFQKGDIAEGYSVSREKKESFPLTVTSAQKNPTAFYLCASSIRAGVLGEQYFGPGTRLTVT.

The chain couples TRBV19 to TRBJ1-3, with a weak D call TRBD1 (5 bases). CDR1 and CDR2 from the germline V gene are LNHDA and SQIVND (reference sequence). Between the trimmed V and J ends, which lost 4 bases and 3 bases, there was a span of 7 bases. The CDR3 is 13 amino acids. The CDR3 DNA reads TGTGCCAGTAGTAGGACAATTGGAAACACCATATATTTT. It is translated as CASSRTIGNTIYF.

The chain couples TRBV5-6 to TRBJ1-3; no definite D call. CDR1 is SGHDT, CDR2 YYEEEE, per germline. V gave up 4 bases and J gave up 4 bases, with 12 bases separating them. This CDR3 has 14 residues. The CDR3 sequence: CASSPLFTGNTIYF. The CDR3 coding sequence is TGTGCCAGCAGCCCCCTTTTCACAGGAAACACCATATATTTT.

This sequence joins TRBV29-1 and TRBJ1-5; D unclear. V was pared by 3 bases and J by 0 bases, with 6 bases between. The CDR3 extends over 13 amino acids. CDR1 SQVTM and CDR2 ANQGSEA come from the germline V gene. Written as DNA, the CDR3 is TGCAGCGTTGAGGAGCATAGCAATCAGCCCCAGCATTTT. Translated, it gives CSVEEHSNQPQHF.

The chain combines TRBV7-2 with TRBJ1-5, with no clear D. The CDR3 loop spans 14 amino acids. The germline gives CDR1 SGHTA, CDR2 FQGNSA. V gave up 3 bases and J gave up 4 bases, with 10 bases separating them. The DNA of the CDR3 is TGTGCCAGCAGCTTCGGGTATAATAATCAGCCCCAGCATTTT. Protein product: CASSFGYNNQPQHF.

V gene TRBV27 combines with J gene TRBJ1-2; D may be TRBD1 (5 bases). Germline V lookup: CDR1 MNHEY, CDR2 SMNVEV (reference sequence). V dropped 4 bases and J dropped 8 bases, with 17 bases sitting between them. This CDR3 has 14 amino acids. The CDR3 coding sequence is TGTGCCAGCAGTTCCAGGATAAGGGGTGGAGGCTACACCTTC. This gives the protein CASSSRIRGGGYTF.